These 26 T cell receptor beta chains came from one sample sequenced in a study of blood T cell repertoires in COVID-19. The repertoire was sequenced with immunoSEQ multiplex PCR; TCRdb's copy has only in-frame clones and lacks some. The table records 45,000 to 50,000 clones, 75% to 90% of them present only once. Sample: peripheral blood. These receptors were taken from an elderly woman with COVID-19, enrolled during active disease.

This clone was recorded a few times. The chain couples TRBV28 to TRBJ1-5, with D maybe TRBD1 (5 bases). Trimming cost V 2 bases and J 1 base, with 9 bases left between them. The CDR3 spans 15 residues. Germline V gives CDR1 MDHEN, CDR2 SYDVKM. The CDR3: CASSLEGLSNQPQHF. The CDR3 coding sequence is TGTGCCAGCAGTTTAGAGGGACTGAGCAATCAGCCCCAGCATTTT. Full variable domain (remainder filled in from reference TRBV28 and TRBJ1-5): DVKVTQSSRYLVKRTGEKVFLECVQDMDHENMFWYRQDPGLGLRLIYFSYDVKMKEKGDIPEGYSVSREKKERFSLILESASTNQTSMYLCASSLEGLSNQPQHFGDGTRLSIL.

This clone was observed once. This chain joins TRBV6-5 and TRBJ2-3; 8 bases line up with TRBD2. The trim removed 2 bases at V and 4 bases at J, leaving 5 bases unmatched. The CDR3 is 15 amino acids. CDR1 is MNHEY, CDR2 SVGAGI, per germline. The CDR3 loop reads CASSYRAGGSDTQYF. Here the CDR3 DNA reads TGTGCCAGCAGTTACCGGGCGGGGGGTTCAGATACGCAGTATTTT.

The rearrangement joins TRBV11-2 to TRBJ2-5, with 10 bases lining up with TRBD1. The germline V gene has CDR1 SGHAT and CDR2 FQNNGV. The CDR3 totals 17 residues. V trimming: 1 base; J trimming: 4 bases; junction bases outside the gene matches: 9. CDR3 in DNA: TGTGCCAGCAGCTTAGTTGCCCCGACAGGGGGCTCAGAGACCCAGTACTTC. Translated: CASSLVAPTGGSETQYF.

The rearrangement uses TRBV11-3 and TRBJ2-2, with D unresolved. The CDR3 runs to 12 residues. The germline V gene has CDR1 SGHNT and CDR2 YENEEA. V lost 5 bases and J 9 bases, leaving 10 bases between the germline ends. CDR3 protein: CASSPGDWELFF. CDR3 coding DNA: TGTGCCAGCAGCCCGGGTGATTGGGAGCTGTTTTTT.

The CDR3 DNA sequence: TGTGCCAGCAGTTTGGCCCTCCTTGGCAGGCGCCTCTACGAGCAGTACTTC. Its translation is CASSLALLGRRLYEQYF. The chain is built from TRBV28 and TRBJ2-7; D gene ambiguous. The CDR3 runs to 17 residues. Germline CDR1 MDHEN, CDR2 SYDVKM. Trimming left V 3 bases short and J 3 bases short, with 21 bases between.

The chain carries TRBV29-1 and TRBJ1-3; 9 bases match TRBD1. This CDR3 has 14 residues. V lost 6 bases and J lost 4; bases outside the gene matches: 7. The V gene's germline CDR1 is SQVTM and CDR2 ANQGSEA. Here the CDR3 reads CSVRTGGSGNTIYF. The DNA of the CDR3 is TGCAGCGTAAGAACAGGGGGCTCGGGAAACACCATATATTTT.

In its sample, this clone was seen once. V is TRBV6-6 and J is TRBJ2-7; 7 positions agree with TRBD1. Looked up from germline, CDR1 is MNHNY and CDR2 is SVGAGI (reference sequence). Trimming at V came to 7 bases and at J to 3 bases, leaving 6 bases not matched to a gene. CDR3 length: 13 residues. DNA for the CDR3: TGTGCCAGCACAGGGGGAAGAGTCTACGAGCAGTACTTC. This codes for CASTGGRVYEQYF.

The CDR3 DNA reads as TGTGCCAGCAGTTTACGGGGGACTAGCGGGAGGGCCGGTTCCTCCTACAATGAGCAGTTCTTC. The encoded protein is CASSLRGTSGRAGSSYNEQFF. This chain connects TRBV27 to TRBJ2-1, with TRBD2 matching over 16 bases. From germline, CDR1 is MNHEY and CDR2 SMNVEV (reference sequence). Trimming removed 2 bases from V and 0 bases from J; junction bases left unmatched: 10. CDR3 size: 21 residues.

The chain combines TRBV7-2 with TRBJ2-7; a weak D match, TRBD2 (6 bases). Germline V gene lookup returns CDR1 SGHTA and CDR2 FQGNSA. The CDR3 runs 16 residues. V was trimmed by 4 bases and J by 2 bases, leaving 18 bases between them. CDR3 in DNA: TGTGCCAGCAGCTCCTCCCGGTTAGCGGCCCCCTACGAGCAGTACTTC. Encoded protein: CASSSSRLAAPYEQYF.

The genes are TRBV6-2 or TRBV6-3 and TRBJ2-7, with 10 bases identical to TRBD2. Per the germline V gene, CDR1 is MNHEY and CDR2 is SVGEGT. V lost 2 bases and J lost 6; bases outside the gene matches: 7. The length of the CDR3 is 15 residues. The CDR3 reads CASSYDAAGGREQYF. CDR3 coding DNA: TGTGCCAGCAGTTACGACGCAGCGGGAGGGCGCGAGCAGTACTTC.

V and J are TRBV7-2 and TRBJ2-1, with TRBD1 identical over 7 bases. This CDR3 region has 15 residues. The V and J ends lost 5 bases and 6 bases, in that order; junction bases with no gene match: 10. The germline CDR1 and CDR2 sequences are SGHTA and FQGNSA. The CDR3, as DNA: TGTGCCAGCAGCACGCGGACAGGTCTCCGCAATGAGCAGTTCTTC. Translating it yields CASSTRTGLRNEQFF. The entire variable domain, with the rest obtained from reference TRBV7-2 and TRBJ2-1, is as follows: GAGVSQSPSNKVTEKGKDVELRCDPISGHTALYWYRQSLGQGLEFLIYFQGNSAPDKSGLPSDRFSAERTGGSVSTLTIQRTQQEDSAVYLCASSTRTGLRNEQFFGPGTRLTVL.

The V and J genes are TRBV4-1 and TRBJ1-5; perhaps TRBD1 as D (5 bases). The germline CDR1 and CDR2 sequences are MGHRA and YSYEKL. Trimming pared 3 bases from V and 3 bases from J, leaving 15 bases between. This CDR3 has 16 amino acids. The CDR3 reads CASSHGFGGNNQPQHF. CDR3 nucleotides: TGCGCCAGCAGCCATGGGTTCGGGGGAAACAATCAGCCCCAGCATTTT.

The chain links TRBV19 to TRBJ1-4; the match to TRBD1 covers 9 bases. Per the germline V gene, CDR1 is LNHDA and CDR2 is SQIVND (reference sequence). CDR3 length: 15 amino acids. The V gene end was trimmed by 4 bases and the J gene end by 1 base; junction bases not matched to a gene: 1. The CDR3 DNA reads TGTGCCAGTAGTAACAGGGGGCTAACTAATGAAAAACTGTTTTTT. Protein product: CASSNRGLTNEKLFF.

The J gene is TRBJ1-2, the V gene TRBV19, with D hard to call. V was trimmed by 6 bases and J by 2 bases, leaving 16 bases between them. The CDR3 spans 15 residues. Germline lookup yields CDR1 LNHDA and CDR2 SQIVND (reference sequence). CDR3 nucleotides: TGTGCCAGTAGCCCCCGAGGAAATGGAAACTATGGCTACACCTTC. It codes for CASSPRGNGNYGYTF. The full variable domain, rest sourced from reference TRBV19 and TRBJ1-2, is DGGITQSPKYLFRKEGQNVTLSCEQNLNHDAMYWYRQDPGQGLRLIYYSQIVNDFQKGDIAEGYSVSREKKESFPLTVTSAQKNPTAFYLCASSPRGNGNYGYTFGSGTRLTVV.

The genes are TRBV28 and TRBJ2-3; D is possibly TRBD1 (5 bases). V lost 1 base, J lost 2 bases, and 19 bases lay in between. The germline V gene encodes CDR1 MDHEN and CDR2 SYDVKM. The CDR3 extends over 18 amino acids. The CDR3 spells CASSLSSGASPHTDTQYF. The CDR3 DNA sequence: TGTGCCAGCAGTTTATCGTCTGGGGCTAGTCCCCACACAGATACGCAGTATTTT.

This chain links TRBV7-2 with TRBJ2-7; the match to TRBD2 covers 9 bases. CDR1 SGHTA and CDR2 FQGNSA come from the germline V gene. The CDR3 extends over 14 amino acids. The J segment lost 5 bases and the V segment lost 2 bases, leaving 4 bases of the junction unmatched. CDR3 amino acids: CASSLQRGDNEQYF. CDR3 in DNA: TGTGCCAGCAGCTTACAGCGGGGGGACAACGAGCAGTACTTC. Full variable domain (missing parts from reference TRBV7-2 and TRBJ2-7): GAGVSQSPSNKVTEKGKDVELRCDPISGHTALYWYRQSLGQGLEFLIYFQGNSAPDKSGLPSDRFSAERTGGSVSTLTIQRTQQEDSAVYLCASSLQRGDNEQYFGPGTRLTVT.

The CDR3 sequence: CASSPGQGNEQFF. The CDR3, as DNA: TGTGCCAGCAGCCCGGGACAGGGCAATGAGCAGTTCTTC. The V call is TRBV6-6, the J call TRBJ2-1, with 9 bases lining up with TRBD1. This CDR3 spans 13 amino acids. Germline V gene lookup returns CDR1 MNHNY and CDR2 SVGAGI (reference sequence). Trimming removed 6 bases from V and 6 bases from J; junction bases left unmatched: 3.

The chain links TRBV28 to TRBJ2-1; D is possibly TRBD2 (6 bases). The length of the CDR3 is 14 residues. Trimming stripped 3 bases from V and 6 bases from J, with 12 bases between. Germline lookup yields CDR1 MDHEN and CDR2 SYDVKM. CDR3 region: CASSFRRGTNEQFF. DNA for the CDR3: TGTGCCAGCAGTTTCAGACGGGGGACCAATGAGCAGTTCTTC.

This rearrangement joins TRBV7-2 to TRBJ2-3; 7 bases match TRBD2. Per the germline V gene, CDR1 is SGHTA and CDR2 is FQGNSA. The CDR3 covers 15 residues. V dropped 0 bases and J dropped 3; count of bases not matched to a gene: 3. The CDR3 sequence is CASSLAAGVTDTQYF. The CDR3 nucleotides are TGTGCCAGCAGCTTAGCTGCGGGAGTGACAGATACGCAGTATTTT.

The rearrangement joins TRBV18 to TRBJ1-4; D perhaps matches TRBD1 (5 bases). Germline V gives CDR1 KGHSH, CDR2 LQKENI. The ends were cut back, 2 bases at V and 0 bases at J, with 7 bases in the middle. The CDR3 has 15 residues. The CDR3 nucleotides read TGTGCCAGCTCACCAGGGGCTGCAACTAATGAAAAACTGTTTTTT. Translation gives CASSPGAATNEKLFF.

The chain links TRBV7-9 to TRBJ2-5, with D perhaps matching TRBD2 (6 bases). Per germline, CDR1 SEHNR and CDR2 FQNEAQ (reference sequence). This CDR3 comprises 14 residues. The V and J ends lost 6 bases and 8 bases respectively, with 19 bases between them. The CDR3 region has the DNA TGTGCCAGCAGTCAAAATGGGGGGAAGGACACCCAGTACTTC. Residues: CASSQNGGKDTQYF.

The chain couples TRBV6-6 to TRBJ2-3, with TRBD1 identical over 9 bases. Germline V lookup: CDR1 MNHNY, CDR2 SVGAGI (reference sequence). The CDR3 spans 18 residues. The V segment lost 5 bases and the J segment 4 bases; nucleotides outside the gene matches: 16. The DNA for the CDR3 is TGTGCCAGCAGTCCCCGCTCTGGGACAGGGTTGTGGGCAGATACGCAGTATTTT. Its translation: CASSPRSGTGLWADTQYF.

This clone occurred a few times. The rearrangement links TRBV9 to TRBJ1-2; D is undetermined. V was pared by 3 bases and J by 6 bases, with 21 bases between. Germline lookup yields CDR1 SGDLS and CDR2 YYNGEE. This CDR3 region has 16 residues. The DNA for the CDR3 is TGTGCCAGCAGCGCACCGAACAAGGCGGGGAAAGATGGCTACACCTTC. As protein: CASSAPNKAGKDGYTF.

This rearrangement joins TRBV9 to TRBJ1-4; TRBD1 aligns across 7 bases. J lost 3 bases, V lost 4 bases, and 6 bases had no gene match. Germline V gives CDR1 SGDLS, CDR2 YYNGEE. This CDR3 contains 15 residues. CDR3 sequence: CASSFRDSANEKLFF. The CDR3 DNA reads TGTGCCAGCAGCTTCCGGGACAGTGCTAATGAAAAACTGTTTTTT.

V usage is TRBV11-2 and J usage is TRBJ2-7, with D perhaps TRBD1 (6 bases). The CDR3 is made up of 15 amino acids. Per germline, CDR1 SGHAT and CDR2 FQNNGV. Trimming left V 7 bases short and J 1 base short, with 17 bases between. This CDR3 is CASTLYRATSYEQYF. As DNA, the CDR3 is TGTGCCAGCACTTTATACAGGGCAACGTCCTACGAGCAGTACTTC.

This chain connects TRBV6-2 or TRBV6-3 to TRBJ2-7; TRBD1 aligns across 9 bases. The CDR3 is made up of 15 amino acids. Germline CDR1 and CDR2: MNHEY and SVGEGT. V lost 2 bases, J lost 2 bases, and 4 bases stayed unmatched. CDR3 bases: TGTGCCAGCAGTTACCAGGGGACAGGGACCTACGAGCAGTACTTC. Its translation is CASSYQGTGTYEQYF.